The rows below give T cell receptor beta chains drawn from one sample of a study of blood T cells in healthy people across ages. TCRdb reanalysed the 5' RACE reads using MiXCR and keeps one entry per CDR3 protein. In the table there are just under 900,000 distinct CDR3 sequences, 29% of which are singletons. Sequences were obtained from blood. These receptors were collected from an elderly woman in good health. CDR3s include the opening cysteine and the closing phenylalanine or tryptophan. The D gene is left open where the match is weak. Some rows mark clone size as missing; the rest say once, few, many or name a class of expanded clone.

DNA: TGTGCCAGCAGTTTGGAGGGCGCGGGGTATGGCTACACCTTC
CDR3: CASSLEGAGYGYTF
V: TRBV12-3/TRBV12-4
size: few
J: TRBJ1-2
D: -

DNA: TGTGCCAGCAGCTCTACCGGACTAGCGGGCTACGAGCAGTACTTC
CDR3: CASSSTGLAGYEQYF
V: TRBV3-1
size: many
J: TRBJ2-7
D: TRBD2

DNA: TGTGCCAGCAGATTCCAGGGGGCGCAAGGCTACACCTTC
CDR3: CASRFQGAQGYTF
V: TRBV28
size: few
J: TRBJ1-2
D: TRBD1

DNA: TGTGCCAGCAGTTACCCCACTAGCGCCCCAAGGGCAGATACGCAGTATTTT
CDR3: CASSYPTSAPRADTQYF
V: TRBV6-2/TRBV6-3
size: many
J: TRBJ2-3
D: TRBD2

DNA: TGCAGTGCTAGCGATCCCAATGAGCAGTTCTTC
CDR3: CSASDPNEQFF
V: TRBV20-1
size: many
J: TRBJ2-1
D: -

DNA: TGCAGCGTTCGGGGACAGGGAGAAAAACTGTTTTTT
CDR3: CSVRGQGEKLFF
V: TRBV29-1
size: many
J: TRBJ1-4
D: TRBD1

DNA: TGTGCCACCAGCAGAGATTCCCCAGGAACCGGGGAGCTGTTTTTT
CDR3: CATSRDSPGTGELFF
V: TRBV15
size: many
J: TRBJ2-2
D: -

DNA: TGTGCCGGCAGCCAATCCACAGTGAGAGGTGGCTACACCTTC
CDR3: CAGSQSTVRGGYTF
V: TRBV16
size: few
J: TRBJ1-2
D: -

DNA: TGCGCCAGCAGCCAAGAAGGACGGTTTAGGACTAGCGGGGGGGCATACAATGAGCAGTTCTTC
CDR3: CASSQEGRFRTSGGAYNEQFF
V: TRBV4-3
size: many
J: TRBJ2-1
D: TRBD2

DNA: TGTGCCAGCAGCCCCCGGTGGACAGCTCAAGAGACCCAGTACTTC
CDR3: CASSPRWTAQETQYF
V: TRBV7-2
size: many
J: TRBJ2-5
D: -

DNA: TGTGCCAGCAGTGAATCGCGGACGGGGCGTACTGAAGCTTTCTTT
CDR3: CASSESRTGRTEAFF
V: TRBV2
size: -
J: TRBJ1-1
D: -

DNA: TGCAGTGCGCACAGCGGGGGGGGGGAGACCCAGTACTTC
CDR3: CSAHSGGGETQYF
V: TRBV20-1
size: many
J: TRBJ2-5
D: TRBD2

DNA: TGTGCCACCAGCAGTCACGGTCAAAATCAGCCCCAGCATTTT
CDR3: CATSSHGQNQPQHF
V: TRBV15
size: once
J: TRBJ1-5
D: -

DNA: TGTGCCAGCACCTTGGACCGTGTAAGGGAGACCCAGTACTTC
CDR3: CASTLDRVRETQYF
V: TRBV6-1
size: -
J: TRBJ2-5
D: -

DNA: TGTGCCAGCAGTTTAGATCACGGAACAGGCGCAGATACGGAGTATTTT
CDR3: CASSLDHGTGADTEYF
V: TRBV12-3/TRBV12-4
size: -
J: TRBJ2-3
D: -

DNA: TGTGCCAGTAGGGATAGAGACAATGAGCAGTTCTTC
CDR3: CASRDRDNEQFF
V: TRBV12-3/TRBV12-4
size: many
J: TRBJ2-1
D: -

DNA: TGTGCCATCAGCCTGGACAGGGGACGACAAGAGACCCAGTACTTC
CDR3: CAISLDRGRQETQYF
V: TRBV10-3
size: many
J: TRBJ2-5
D: TRBD1

DNA: TGTGCCAGCAGCCAGGGGCCGCTCGGGGGGACCTCCTACGAGCAGTACTTC
CDR3: CASSQGPLGGTSYEQYF
V: TRBV7-2
size: many
J: TRBJ2-7
D: -

DNA: TGTGCCAGCAGTTTATGGGGGACTAGCACAGATGCGCAGTATTTT
CDR3: CASSLWGTSTDAQYF
V: TRBV12-3/TRBV12-4
size: -
J: TRBJ2-3
D: TRBD2

DNA: TGTGCCAGCAGCCAAGATCGGGCGACCGCATCGCAGCCCCAGCATTTT
CDR3: CASSQDRATASQPQHF
V: TRBV4-2
size: -
J: TRBJ1-5
D: -

DNA: TGCAGCGTTGAAATTGGGACAGCGTTCTATGGCTACACCTTC
CDR3: CSVEIGTAFYGYTF
V: TRBV29-1
size: -
J: TRBJ1-2
D: TRBD1

DNA: TGTGCCAGCAGTACTAACAGGGGGACTAACTATGGCTACACCTTC
CDR3: CASSTNRGTNYGYTF
V: TRBV27
size: -
J: TRBJ1-2
D: TRBD1

DNA: TGTGCCAGCAGCTTAATTTTGATTGAGCAGTTCTTC
CDR3: CASSLILIEQFF
V: TRBV7-2
size: many
J: TRBJ2-1
D: -

DNA: TGTGCCAGCAGCTTTGGCGCAGGGGTCTACGAGCAGTACTTC
CDR3: CASSFGAGVYEQYF
V: TRBV5-5
size: few
J: TRBJ2-7
D: -